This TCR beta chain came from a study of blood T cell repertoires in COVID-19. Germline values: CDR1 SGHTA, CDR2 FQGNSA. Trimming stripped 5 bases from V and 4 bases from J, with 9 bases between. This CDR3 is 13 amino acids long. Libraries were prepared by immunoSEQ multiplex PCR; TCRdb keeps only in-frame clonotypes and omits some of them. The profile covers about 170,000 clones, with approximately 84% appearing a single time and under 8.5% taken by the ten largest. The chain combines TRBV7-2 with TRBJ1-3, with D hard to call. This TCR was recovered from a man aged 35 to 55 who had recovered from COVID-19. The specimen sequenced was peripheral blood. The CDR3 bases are TGTGCCAGCAGCCTCATGCGGGGAAACACCATATATTTT. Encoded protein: CASSLMRGNTIYF.